These T cell receptor beta chains were read from a single sample in a study of blood T cell repertoires in COVID-19. Repertoires were generated with immunoSEQ multiplex PCR, while TCRdb's copy carries only in-frame clones and drops some. The table has hundreds of thousands of clones, around 85% seen once; the top ten hold roughly 10%. Sample: peripheral blood. Receptor source: a man older than 75 with acute or convalescent COVID-19. Each CDR3 is given with its conserved first and last residue. D genes are given only for firm matches. Clone size, where shown, is once, few, many, or a class for clones that have expanded.

clone_size,d_call,j_call,v_call,cdr3_nt,cdr3_aa
-,-,TRBJ1-2,TRBV5-8,TGTGCCAGCAGCCGTCTGACTGGGGGCTACACCTTC,CASSRLTGGYTF
-,-,TRBJ1-1,TRBV19,TGTGCCAGTAAGCAGGGTCCTTTCGATGAAGCTTTCTTT,CASKQGPFDEAFF
-,TRBD1,TRBJ2-3,TRBV9,TGTGCCAGCAGCGTAGGGGGACAGAGCACAGATACGCAGTATTTT,CASSVGGQSTDTQYF
-,TRBD1,TRBJ1-2,TRBV5-1,TGCGCCAGCAGCTCGGCAGGGGGCAGGGCTGGCTACACCTTC,CASSSAGGRAGYTF
-,TRBD1,TRBJ1-5,TRBV6-5,TGTGCCAGCACCAAGGACAGGGGAAGCAATCAGCCCCAGCATTTT,CASTKDRGSNQPQHF
-,-,TRBJ1-5,TRBV19,TGTGCCAGTAGTAAGGCAGGGCGCAATCAGCCCCAGCATTTT,CASSKAGRNQPQHF
-,-,TRBJ1-6,TRBV2,TGTGCCAGCAGTGAAGCGCTTCAGAGGAATTCACCCCTCCACTTT,CASSEALQRNSPLHF
once,TRBD1,TRBJ1-2,TRBV24-1,TGTGCCACCAGTGACGGGGACACAGGGGTCTATGGCTACACCTTC,CATSDGDTGVYGYTF
once,TRBD2,TRBJ2-1,TRBV9,TGTGCCAGCAGCGGTGGACTAGCGGGAGAGATGAGAACCTACAATGAGCAGTTCTTC,CASSGGLAGEMRTYNEQFF
-,TRBD1,TRBJ2-3,TRBV19,TGTGCCAGTAGTATAACCGGGACAGGCGGACAAGATACGCAGTATTTT,CASSITGTGGQDTQYF
few,TRBD2,TRBJ2-7,TRBV30,TGTGCCTGGGCTCGCTCGGGGGGGCTAGAAGATTACGAGCAGTACTTC,CAWARSGGLEDYEQYF
-,-,TRBJ2-3,TRBV19,TGTGCCAGTAGTGCCCAGGGGTTAACAGATACGCAGTATTTT,CASSAQGLTDTQYF
-,-,TRBJ1-6,TRBV5-1,TGCGCCAGCACCACAGGGAGCTCCTATAATTCACCCCTCCACTTT,CASTTGSSYNSPLHF
-,-,TRBJ2-7,TRBV4-1,TGCGCCAGCAGCCAAGTTGACAGGTCCACCTCCTACGAGCAGTACTTC,CASSQVDRSTSYEQYF
-,TRBD1,TRBJ1-6,TRBV2,TGTGCCAGCAGCGAGGGACAGGACAATTCACCCCTCCACTTT,CASSEGQDNSPLHF
-,-,TRBJ1-1,TRBV11-2,TGTGCCAGCAGCTTAGTGGGAGGATATTTTAACACTGAAGCTTTCTTT,CASSLVGGYFNTEAFF
-,-,TRBJ1-2,TRBV10-3,TGTGCCATCAGTGAGGGCAGGGAAAGAGGCTACACCTTC,CAISEGRERGYTF
-,-,TRBJ2-7,TRBV10-2,TGCGCCAGCAGTGAGTCGAGAGCAGGACAGACCTACGAGCAGTACTTC,CASSESRAGQTYEQYF
-,TRBD2,TRBJ2-7,TRBV5-1,TGCGCCAGCAGCTTGGAGGGACTAGCGGGAGGGCCGTACGAGCAGTACTTC,CASSLEGLAGGPYEQYF
once,-,TRBJ2-3,TRBV5-4,TGTGCCAGCAGCACAGGACGATGGCAGACAGATACGCAGTATTTT,CASSTGRWQTDTQYF
-,-,TRBJ1-1,TRBV3-1/TRBV3-2,TGTGCCAGCAGCCCAGGGGACGGAGCTTTCTTT,CASSPGDGAFF
-,TRBD2,TRBJ2-3,TRBV5-6,TGTGCCAGCAGCTTGGAACCTAGCGGGGATACGCAGTATTTT,CASSLEPSGDTQYF
few,TRBD2,TRBJ2-7,TRBV2,TGTGCCAGCGGGGGGGTTTTTACCTACGAGCAGTACTTC,CASGGVFTYEQYF
-,-,TRBJ1-4,TRBV6-5,TGTGCCAGCAAGCTTACGGGATTATTAAATGAAAAACTGTTTTTT,CASKLTGLLNEKLFF
few,TRBD1,TRBJ1-1,TRBV18,TGTGCCAGCTCACCATTGATCAGGGGGCGCAGGGCTAACACTGAAGCTTTCTTT,CASSPLIRGRRANTEAFF
-,-,TRBJ1-2,TRBV5-4,TGTGCCAGCAGCCAGACAGGAGGCTACACCTTC,CASSQTGGYTF
-,TRBD1,TRBJ2-2,TRBV2,TGTGCCAGCACCCGGGGGACAGGGTATGACGGGGAGCTGTTTTTT,CASTRGTGYDGELFF
-,-,TRBJ1-4,TRBV9,TGTGCCAGCAGCGCTCCGTCAGGGGTGGGCGAAAAACTGTTTTTT,CASSAPSGVGEKLFF
-,-,TRBJ1-1,TRBV6-5,TGTGCCAGCACCCCCCACAGGAAGAACACTGAAGCTTTCTTT,CASTPHRKNTEAFF
-,TRBD2,TRBJ2-5,TRBV4-1,TGCGCCAGCAGTCTACTGACTAGCGGCGAGACCCAGTACTTC,CASSLLTSGETQYF
-,TRBD1,TRBJ2-2,TRBV11-2,TGTGCCAGCAGCGCGCGGACAGGTCCCGGGGAGCTGTTTTTT,CASSARTGPGELFF
-,-,TRBJ2-3,TRBV27,TGTGCCAGCAGTCGGGTAGGCGTGCGCACAGATACGCAGTATTTT,CASSRVGVRTDTQYF
-,-,TRBJ2-7,TRBV24-1,TGTGCCACTAGCCGAGGGGGCTCCTACGAGCAGTACTTC,CATSRGGSYEQYF
-,-,TRBJ1-2,TRBV19,TGTGCCACCGAGGGCAACTATGGCTACACCTTC,CATEGNYGYTF
-,-,TRBJ2-1,TRBV7-9,TGTGCCAGCAGCTCAGATGGGGGGAACAGGGAGCAGTTCTTC,CASSSDGGNREQFF
-,TRBD1,TRBJ1-1,TRBV10-2,TGCGCCAGCAGGGGACAGGGGCTCGCTGAAGCTTTCTTT,CASRGQGLAEAFF
-,TRBD2,TRBJ2-2,TRBV3-1/TRBV3-2,TGTGCCAGCAGCCATTTGGCGGGAGGTCGTACCGGGGAGCTGTTTTTT,CASSHLAGGRTGELFF